The rows below give T cell receptor beta chains drawn from one sample of a study of T cells after posttransplantation cyclophosphamide. Only in-frame clones appear in the TCRdb table, and some are missing; sequencing was by immunoSEQ multiplex PCR. The sample has some 25,000 clones; more than 70% are singletons. Sample: PBMCs. The source of these receptors is a woman aged 55-75 years with a blood cancer, CMV-positive, and with a related stem cell donor. Each CDR3 is given with its conserved first and last residue. D genes are given only for firm matches. Rows give clone size only sometimes, using once, few, many, or a class for an expanded clone.

TRBJ1-5 | few | NA | TRBV11-3 | TGTGCCAGCAGCGCGTCTCATAGCAATCAGCCCCAGCATTTT | CASSASHSNQPQHF
TRBJ2-2 | NA | TRBD1 | TRBV5-8 | TGTGCCAGCAGCTTAGATGACAGGGACACCGGGGAGCTGTTTTTT | CASSLDDRDTGELFF
TRBJ1-2 | NA | NA | TRBV9 | TGTGCCAGCAGCGTAGACCCAGGGGATCGGGGCTACACCTTC | CASSVDPGDRGYTF
TRBJ2-1 | NA | NA | TRBV30 | TGTGCCTGGAGTGTACGCGGGGAGCGGCAGTTCTTC | CAWSVRGERQFF
TRBJ2-1 | NA | TRBD2 | TRBV27 | TGTGCCAGCAGCCGACCTCCGGGACTAGCGGGAGGGCCCCGGGGGAATGAGCAGTTCTTC | CASSRPPGLAGGPRGNEQFF
TRBJ1-1 | NA | NA | TRBV29-1 | TGCAGCTTTTATAGAGTTGAAGCTTTCTTT | CSFYRVEAFF
TRBJ2-7 | NA | NA | TRBV4-2 | TGTGCCAGCAGCCAAGGGGCATCCCGGACCTACGAGCAGTACTTC | CASSQGASRTYEQYF
TRBJ2-2 | once | TRBD2 | TRBV7-2 | TGTGCCAGCAGCAATAGGGGGACTAGCGGGAGTGCCGGGGAGCTGTTTTTT | CASSNRGTSGSAGELFF
TRBJ2-7 | once | NA | TRBV5-1 | TGCGCCAGCAGCTCGCTCGGGGGTTGGCGGGGAAGCTCCTACGAGCAGTACTTC | CASSSLGGWRGSSYEQYF
TRBJ1-2 | once | NA | TRBV4-1 | TGCGCCAGCAGCCCATCAGGAGCGGGGGGTTTTGGCTACACCTTC | CASSPSGAGGFGYTF
TRBJ2-7 | NA | NA | TRBV7-2 | TGTGCCAGCACCAACCGGGGAGTGGACGAGCAGTACTTC | CASTNRGVDEQYF
TRBJ1-5 | medium-sized | NA | TRBV5-8 | TGTGCCAGCAGCTTGGAGGGGACAAGCAATCAGCCCCAGCATTTT | CASSLEGTSNQPQHF
TRBJ1-1 | NA | NA | TRBV18 | TGTGCCAGCTCACCACTCATGAACACTGAAGCTTTCTTT | CASSPLMNTEAFF
TRBJ1-4 | NA | NA | TRBV7-9 | TGTGCCAGCAGGTTTAATGGGGGCGGTGAAAAACTGTTTTTT | CASRFNGGGEKLFF
TRBJ2-7 | NA | TRBD1 | TRBV6-1 | TGTGCCAGCAGCCGGACAGGGGACTACGAGCAGTACTTC | CASSRTGDYEQYF
TRBJ1-2 | NA | TRBD1 | TRBV6-6 | TGTGCCAGCAGCGGACAGGGGCAGGGTGGCTACACCTTC | CASSGQGQGGYTF
TRBJ1-1 | NA | NA | TRBV10-3 | TGTGCCATCGCTGGAGTACAGGGTTTGCGCACTGAAGCTTTCTTT | CAIAGVQGLRTEAFF
TRBJ1-1 | NA | NA | TRBV10-3 | TGTGCCATCAGTGAGTATAGGGGCCTTCAAGCTTTCTTT | CAISEYRGLQAFF
TRBJ2-7 | NA | NA | TRBV5-4 | TGTGCCAGCAGCTTGGGGGGAGCCTCAGGCGAGCAGTACTTC | CASSLGGASGEQYF
TRBJ2-5 | NA | NA | TRBV19 | TGTGCCAGTAGGCGGCAGGGAGAGACCCAGTACTTC | CASRRQGETQYF
TRBJ2-3 | NA | TRBD1 | TRBV7-9 | TGTGCCAGCAGCTTTTTGCGGGACAGGAACACAGATACGCAGTATTTT | CASSFLRDRNTDTQYF